Listed here are 25 T cell receptor beta chains from one sample, sequenced in a study of CD8+ T cells in alopecia areata. Sample treatment: oral pan-JAK inhibitor, 5-10 mg twice daily. Following extraction, RNA underwent reverse transcription to cDNA, which served as the sequencing template. Generated by immunoSEQ multiplex PCR, the TCRdb table keeps only in-frame clones and is missing some. This sample has 200,000 or so clones, with 58% found just once. This specimen was CD4+ T cells sorted from blood, taken at week 24, from a patient treated with tofacitinib. The receptor source for this set is a human donor with alopecia areata.

The V call is TRBV5-4, the J call TRBJ1-2, with D possibly TRBD1 on 6 matching bases. This CDR3 contains 13 residues. The germline V and J ends were trimmed by 0 bases and 3 bases, with 6 bases remaining between them. Germline assignment: CDR1 SGHNT and CDR2 YYREEE (reference sequence). The CDR3 sequence is CASSLGQDYGYTF. CDR3 nucleotides: TGTGCCAGCAGCTTGGGACAGGACTATGGCTACACCTTC.

The CDR3 nucleotides read TGTGCCATCAGAGAACACGAGCCTTTAGACAGGGCCCACTACTCTGGGGCCAACGTCCTGACTTTC. This codes for CAIREHEPLDRAHYSGANVLTF. The gene calls are TRBV10-3 and TRBJ2-6; the match to TRBD1 covers 7 bases. CDR1 ENHRY and CDR2 SYGVKD come from the germline V gene. V lost 6 bases to trimming and J lost 0 bases; unmatched junction nucleotides: 23. The CDR3 totals 22 residues.

The chain has TRBV6-6 and TRBJ1-2; tentative D call: TRBD1 (5 bases). Trimming left V 2 bases short and J 7 bases short, with 17 bases between. CDR1 MNHNY and CDR2 SVGAGI come from the germline V gene (reference sequence). The CDR3 has 15 amino acids. DNA of the CDR3: TGTGCCAGCAGTTACCGGCAGGGACCAAAATCTGGCTACACCTTC. Translating it yields CASSYRQGPKSGYTF.

The V call is TRBV2, the J call TRBJ2-1; 8 bases map to TRBD1. Germline loops: CDR1 SNHLY, CDR2 FYNNEI. This CDR3 has 14 amino acids. V shed 9 bases, J shed 9 bases, and the junction held 13 bases outside the gene matches. The CDR3 DNA reads TGTGCCAGGGACGGACAGGGTTTAAGGGGTGAGCAGTTCTTC. It specifies CARDGQGLRGEQFF. Supplemented by reference TRBV2 and TRBJ2-1, the full variable domain reads EPEVTQTPSHQVTQMGQEVILRCVPISNHLYFYWYRQILGQKVEFLVSFYNNEISEKSEIFDDQFSVERPDGSNFTLKIRSTKLEDSAMYFCARDGQGLRGEQFFGPGTRLTVL.

The rearrangement uses TRBV29-1 and TRBJ2-1, with D possibly being TRBD2 (5 bases). Germline CDR1 SQVTM, CDR2 ANQGSEA. This CDR3 contains 13 residues. V was trimmed by 5 bases and J by 1 base, leaving 9 bases between them. CDR3 nucleotides: TGCAGCGTTCCGCGGGCGTCCTACAATGAGCAGTTCTTC. Amino acids: CSVPRASYNEQFF.

V is TRBV28 and J is TRBJ2-3; possible D gene TRBD2, 6 bases. Trimming left V 2 bases short and J 1 base short, with 7 bases between. This CDR3 contains 14 residues. CDR1 and CDR2 (germline): MDHEN, SYDVKM. As DNA, the CDR3 is TGTGCCAGCAGTTTACGCGGGGGCACAGATACGCAGTATTTT. Residues: CASSLRGGTDTQYF.

The chain recombines TRBV9 with TRBJ1-2; no firm D call. V gave up 4 bases and J gave up 3 bases, with 10 bases separating them. The germline V gene encodes CDR1 SGDLS and CDR2 YYNGEE. This CDR3 contains 13 residues. Here the CDR3 DNA reads TGTGCCAGCAGCCCCCGCGGGGACTATGGCTACACCTTC. Amino acid sequence: CASSPRGDYGYTF.

On this clone itself: This CDR3 is also generated by other DNA sequences in the sample. The gene calls are TRBV4-1 and TRBJ1-5; 8 nucleotides align to TRBD1. V gave up 2 bases and J gave up 2 bases; unmatched junction bases: 5. CDR1 is MGHRA, CDR2 YSYEKL, per germline. The CDR3 is made up of 16 amino acids. CDR3 region: CASSQIGQGRNQPQHF. In DNA form, the CDR3 reads TGCGCCAGCAGCCAAATTGGACAGGGTCGCAATCAGCCCCAGCATTTT.

With respect to this clone: Other DNA sequences in the sample encode the same CDR3. The chain carries TRBV30 and TRBJ2-3; no clear D. Germline CDR1 GTSNPN, CDR2 SVGIG (reference sequence). V lost 0 bases and J lost 5, with 3 bases in between. The CDR3 has 11 amino acids. The CDR3 bases are TGTGCCTGGAGTGTTAAAGATACGCAGTATTTT. Protein product: CAWSVKDTQYF.

In its sample, this clone was seen a few times. The chain couples TRBV14 to TRBJ1-2; D is unresolved. CDR1 and CDR2 (germline): SGHDN, FVKESK. The V gene lost 1 base and the J gene lost 6 bases, with 12 bases spanning the gap. CDR3 length: 14 amino acids. In DNA form, the CDR3 reads TGTGCCAGCAGCCAAGCGGGGTTCGTGGATGGCTACACCTTC. This encodes CASSQAGFVDGYTF.

This chain links TRBV5-4 with TRBJ2-1; D perhaps matches TRBD1 (5 bases). Deletions cut 4 bases from V and 8 bases from J, with 22 bases between. This CDR3 spans 16 amino acids. The germline gives CDR1 SGHNT, CDR2 YYREEE (reference sequence). The CDR3 region is CASSVKTDLSTHEQFF. The CDR3 DNA follows: TGTGCCAGCAGCGTGAAGACAGACCTTAGTACCCATGAGCAGTTCTTC.

This chain links TRBV5-1 with TRBJ2-5; no clear D gene. Per germline, CDR1 SGHRS and CDR2 YFSETQ. V lost 4 bases and J lost 2, with 12 bases in between. The CDR3 covers 14 residues. CDR3 bases: TGCGCCAGCAGCGTTCGGGCAGGTCAAGAGACCCAGTACTTC. Amino acids: CASSVRAGQETQYF.

The rearrangement links TRBV29-1 to TRBJ2-7, with D uncertain. Trimming cost V 7 bases and J 3 bases, with 10 bases left between them. The CDR3 loop spans 11 amino acids. Germline CDR1 reads SQVTM; CDR2 reads ANQGSEA. The CDR3 bases are TGCAGCGCAGTCGAGAACTACGAGCAGTACTTC. It is translated as CSAVENYEQYF.

The chain links TRBV9 to TRBJ1-2; the match to TRBD1 covers 7 bases. This CDR3 contains 14 residues. V dropped 2 bases and J dropped 4; count of bases not matched to a gene: 5. CDR1 is SGDLS, CDR2 YYNGEE, per germline. The DNA of the CDR3 is TGTGCCAGCAGCGTTCAGGGGGATCTCTATGGCTACACCTTC. It encodes CASSVQGDLYGYTF.

This clone was observed a few times. V is TRBV19 and J is TRBJ1-5, with D unclear. V was pared by 6 bases and J by 2 bases, with 8 bases between. Per germline, CDR1 LNHDA and CDR2 SQIVND (reference sequence). This CDR3 is built from 13 residues. In DNA, the CDR3 is TGTGCCAGTAGGGATGGGGGCAATCAGCCCCAGCATTTT. Translating gives CASRDGGNQPQHF.

For the CDR3, the DNA is TGTGCCAGCAGTCTTCGGACAGCGATAACCGGGGAGCTGTTTTTT. It codes for CASSLRTAITGELFF. The V gene is TRBV28, the J gene TRBJ2-2; a weak D match, TRBD1 (6 bases). CDR1 is MDHEN and CDR2 is SYDVKM in the germline V gene. This CDR3 spans 15 amino acids. V shed 5 bases and J shed 5 bases, with 15 bases lying between them.

This sequence joins TRBV5-1 and TRBJ2-2; 8 bases fit TRBD2. This CDR3 is built from 15 residues. In germline, CDR1 is SGHRS, CDR2 YFSETQ. V trimming: 1 base; J trimming: 3 bases; junction bases outside the gene matches: 2. In DNA form, the CDR3 reads TGCGCCAGCAGCTTGAGAGCGGGAGACACCGGGGAGCTGTTTTTT. Amino acids: CASSLRAGDTGELFF.

The CDR3 sequence is CASSRGTSDAKNIQYF. In DNA, the CDR3 is TGTGCCAGCAGCCGGGGGACTAGCGATGCCAAAAACATTCAGTACTTC. This chain links TRBV5-4 with TRBJ2-4; TRBD2 aligns across 10 bases. The ends lost 4 bases at V and 1 base at J; junction bases unmatched: 5. Germline V gives CDR1 SGHNT, CDR2 YYREEE (reference sequence). The CDR3 runs 16 residues.

CDR3 residues: CASSYDLGGKNIQYF. The CDR3, as DNA: TGTGCCAGCAGTTACGACCTGGGCGGGAAAAACATTCAGTACTTC. This rearrangement joins TRBV6-5 to TRBJ2-4; tentative D call: TRBD2 (5 bases). The germline V and J ends were trimmed by 2 bases and 4 bases, with 12 bases remaining between them. Germline CDR1 reads MNHEY; CDR2 reads SVGAGI. CDR3 length: 15 amino acids.

As for this clone: The junction does not match germline at one end; this may be a read error. Here the CDR3 reads CASSLGQDHSPLHF. In DNA, the CDR3 is TGTGCCAGCAGTTTGGGACAGGACCATTCACCCCTCCACTTT. The chain is built from TRBV5-6 and TRBJ1-6; 8 bases line up with TRBD1. Germline V gene lookup returns CDR1 SGHDT and CDR2 YYEEEE. The CDR3 is 14 residues long. Using reference TRBV5-6 and TRBJ1-6 for the parts outside the CDR3, the full variable domain is DAGVTQSPTHLIKTRGQQVTLRCSPKSGHDTVSWYQQALGQGPQFIFQYYEEEERQRGNFPDRFSGHQFPNYSSELNVNALLLGDSALYLCASSLGQDHSPLHFGNGTRLTVT.

The genes are TRBV6-1 and TRBJ2-5; 10 bases agree with TRBD2. The V and J ends lost 7 bases and 3 bases, in that order; junction bases with no gene match: 8. This CDR3 spans 15 amino acids. Germline CDR1 reads MNHNS; CDR2 reads SASEGT. The CDR3 loop reads CASTLASGGKETQYF. The CDR3 DNA follows: TGTGCCAGCACTCTCGCTAGCGGGGGAAAAGAGACCCAGTACTTC.

The chain carries TRBV5-6 and TRBJ1-5, with D unclear. CDR1 and CDR2 (germline): SGHDT, YYEEEE. V was shortened by 0 bases and J by 1 base, with 8 bases between the two germline ends. The CDR3 is 15 residues long. The CDR3 coding sequence is TGTGCCAGCAGCTTGGCCTTAGGGAGCAATCAGCCCCAGCATTTT. Translated, it gives CASSLALGSNQPQHF.

The chain recombines TRBV29-1 with TRBJ2-7; TRBD1 agrees at 11 bases. The CDR3 runs 13 residues. CDR1 SQVTM and CDR2 ANQGSEA come from the germline V gene. Trimming took 7 bases from V and 3 from J; bases not matched to a gene: 5. The CDR3 sequence is CSAGQGAIYEQYF. The CDR3, as DNA: TGCAGCGCTGGACAGGGGGCGATCTACGAGCAGTACTTC.

The gene calls are TRBV7-9 and TRBJ1-4; 7 bases are shared with TRBD1. The CDR3 totals 12 residues. Germline CDR1 and CDR2: SEHNR and FQNEAQ (reference sequence). Trimming cost V 5 bases and J 8 bases; bases outside gene matches: 2. The CDR3 protein is CASSRDSEKLFF. CDR3 nucleotide sequence: TGTGCCAGCAGCCGGGACAGCGAAAAACTGTTTTTT.

The chain combines TRBV6-5 with TRBJ2-5, with D tentatively TRBD2 (6 bases). The CDR3 is 13 amino acids. Trimming took 2 bases from V and 5 from J, leaving 9 bases between them. Germline lookup yields CDR1 MNHEY and CDR2 SVGAGI. CDR3 sequence (DNA): TGTGCCAGCAGTTACAGCGGAGGGGAGACCCAGTACTTC. This gives the protein CASSYSGGETQYF.